This T cell receptor beta chain was profiled in a study of pediatric ulcerative colitis (dated by TCRdb to about 2019). Some background on the complete study: Fewer than 10 ulcerative colitis patients had pancolitis and two had left-sided colitis, with histology consistent with ulcerative colitis in all. From under 10 newly diagnosed, treatment-naive pediatric ulcerative colitis patients and a few non-IBD control children, paired blood and rectal samples were collected. By Pediatric Ulcerative Colitis Activity Index, mild disease was classified in a couple of patients, moderate disease in four and acute severe colitis in three.

This clone was counted between two and nine times. No antigen is known for it. Base qualities are not recorded, but no much larger clone differs from it by a single base. Rearranged CDR3 beta regions were amplified from genomic DNA with multiplex V and J primers using the immunoSEQ TRB Survey service. To keep sequencing depth equal across samples, survey-level depth of up to 500,000 reads per sample was applied. Libraries were purified and pooled, and sequencing was performed on Illumina technology. The source study handled its data this way. Productive clonality, sample overlap, pairwise scatters, CDR3 beta length, V/D/J gene usage and productiveness were assessed with immunoSEQ online tools. Calculated diversity was defined as the number of unique rearrangements divided by total templates times 100, and Shannon and Simpson indices were additionally computed. For principal component analysis, Z-score normalized data were analyzed with the R prcomp function and the ggbiplot package. Blood-rectal clonal overlap within each subject was quantified with Morisita's index. TCRdb obtained this table from immuneACCESS and retained in-frame rearrangements with V and J assigned. These tables miss some clones; where compared with another copy, unresolved V genes account for less than half of the shortfall, and the remainder is unexplained. The D gene and trimming were derived from the DNA, and the V and J assignments and clone size from that table. The sample table contains fewer than 40,000 clones; only one count was recorded for approximately 82% of them. Of the sample, 3.5% to 4.5% is held by the ten largest clones.

Overall results and qualifications from the work: The healthy control group was small, consisting of only a handful of individuals. Features of the rectal repertoire distinguished controls, mild-moderate colitis patients and acute severe colitis patients, and in acute severe colitis rectal diversity was lower because of clonal expansions. A couple of rectal CDR3 clonotypes were found in every ulcerative colitis patient but in no control. For technical reasons, substantially fewer templates were yielded by the blood samples of a couple of patients, and these blood samples were excluded from blood-rectal overlap analysis. Because the repertoires came from total lymphocyte DNA, rare subsets such as regulatory T cells may have patterns that are not reflected. Significantly higher autologous blood-rectal clonal overlap was found in ulcerative colitis patients than in controls, which suggested increased T cell trafficking to inflamed tissue.

From the cysteine through the phenylalanine, the CDR3 covers 15 amino acids. Solely the CDR3 DNA is kept, with 45 bases framed from the first base. V loses 1 base of germline sequence and J loses 0 bases, and the interval between the two ends is 9 bases. CDR1 and CDR2 were assigned from the germline V gene as SGHTA and FQGNSA. Ulcerative colitis patients had received no immunosuppressive medication before the diagnostic colonoscopy. Blood was sampled at the time of the colonoscopy. The Wizard kit (Promega) was used to extract genomic DNA from the blood and intestinal samples. The specimen was blood. The clonotype originates from a boy younger than 18 with severe ulcerative colitis. The chain is made from TRBV7-2 and TRBJ1-1, with no confidently assigned D gene. The CDR3 region has the sequence CASSLDGILNTEAFF. The bases read TGTGCCAGCAGCTTAGATGGGATCCTGAACACTGAAGCTTTCTTT.